This T cell receptor (beta chain) was recorded in a study of shared clonotypes between healthy human individuals. Naive CD8 isolation took CD45RO-negative cells positively selected for CCR7 and excluded terminally differentiated effector memory CD45RA+ cells. This table comes from immunoSEQ multiplex PCR, and its TCRdb copy is limited to in-frame clones, with some not included. The sample records fewer than 800,000 clones, under 95% being singletons. CDR3 length equals 14 residues. Trimming took off 5 bases at V and 5 bases at J, with 13 bases between the two ends. Germline V gene sequence: CDR1 LNHNV, CDR2 YYDKDF (reference sequence).

The chain links TRBV15 to TRBJ1-5, with D uncertain. Sequenced: naive CD8+ T cells sorted from blood. The TCR originated in a man aged 30 to 45 in good health. CDR3: CATSGPNQYQPQHF. CDR3 DNA: TGTGCCACCAGCGGACCGAACCAGTATCAGCCCCAGCATTTT.